The 14 T cell receptor beta chains below were found in one sample sequenced in a study of T cell clonality in common variable immunodeficiency. Clones were sequenced by immunoSEQ multiplex PCR, and TCRdb holds only the in-frame ones, with some missing. Recorded here are some 64,000 clones, none singletons. What was sequenced was peripheral blood mononuclear cells. The receptors originated from a person aged 18 to 75 in good health.

Ten or more counts support this clone. The CDR3 loop is CASSPGTSGHPNEQFF. The covered CDR3 bases are TGCGCCAGCAGTCCCGGGACTAGCGGGCACCCCAATGAG. The rearrangement links TRBV4-1 to TRBJ2-1, with 12 bases that match TRBD2. The read falls 3 residues short of the CDR3 end, and the missing part is taken from the germline J gene. Germline V gene lookup returns CDR1 MGHRA and CDR2 YSYEKL. J gave up 6 bases and V 6 bases, and 9 bases lay outside the gene matches. The CDR3 contains 16 residues.

This clone has ten or more counts. Coverage ceases 3 residues before the CDR3 finishes, and the germline J gene fills in the end. The rearrangement links TRBV3-1 (or the pseudogene TRBV3-2) to TRBJ2-3; 11 bases line up with TRBD2. Germline V gene sequence: CDR1 LGHDT, CDR2 YNNKEL (reference sequence). The CDR3 is made up of 15 amino acids. V was clipped by 6 bases and J by 3 bases; unmatched bases: 5. CDR3 amino acids: CASRLLAGETDTQYF. The covered CDR3 bases are TGTGCCAGCAGATTACTAGCGGGAGAGACAGATACG.

This clone was seen repeatedly, ten times or more. The CDR3 extends 3 residues past the end of the read, so its final part is completed from the germline J gene. V is TRBV7-2 and J is TRBJ1-6, with D hard to call. The V end was cut by 0 bases, the J end by 10 bases, with 4 bases between. Germline lookup yields CDR1 SGHTA and CDR2 FQGNSA. The CDR3 extends over 12 amino acids. Incomplete CDR3 DNA: TGTGCCAGCAGCTTAGCCAGGTCACCC. Protein sequence: CASSLARSP. The CDR3 as a whole reads CASSLARSPLHF.

Ten or more counts support this clone. The read finishes 3 residues shy of the CDR3 end, and the germline J gene is used to complete it. The chain carries TRBV20-1 and TRBJ2-1, with 15 positions matching TRBD2. J gave up 1 base and V 6 bases, and 7 bases lay outside the gene matches. The CDR3 totals 17 residues. Per germline, CDR1 DFQATT and CDR2 SNEGSKA (reference sequence). The sequenced part of the CDR3 DNA is TGCAGTGCAAGCGGACTAGCGGGAGGGTATTCCTACAATGAG. This encodes CSASGLAGGYSYNE. The entire CDR3 sequence reads CSASGLAGGYSYNEQFF.

This clone was recorded many times. The read ends 3 residues shy of where the CDR3 ends; the end is completed using the germline J gene. The rearrangement joins TRBV2 to TRBJ1-4; D is unclear. Germline CDR1 and CDR2: SNHLY and FYNNEI. The CDR3 is made up of 16 amino acids. The V gene lost 3 bases and the J gene lost 3 bases, with 14 bases spanning the gap. The CDR3: CASSDEAGGANEKLFF. The CDR3 DNA, read in part, is TGTGCCAGCAGTGACGAAGCAGGAGGAGCTAATGAAAAA.

This clone has at least ten counts. The missing CDR3 end, 3 residues past where the read stops, is filled in from the germline J gene. The J gene is TRBJ2-2, the V gene TRBV12-5, with 9 bases fitting TRBD2. The CDR3 is made up of 21 amino acids. The junction had 23 bases not matched to a gene; V was cut back by 2 bases and J by 7 bases. Germline CDR1 LGHNT, CDR2 FRNRAP. The CDR3 spells CASGLLLGQAPSGNLGGELFF. The CDR3 bases that were read are TGTGCTAGTGGTTTGCTACTAGGACAGGCCCCTAGCGGGAACCTTGGCGGGGAG. The variable domain in full, completed from reference TRBV12-5 and TRBJ2-2, reads DARVTQTPRHKVTEMGQEVTMRCQPILGHNTVFWYRQTMMQGLELLAYFRNRAPLDDSGMPKDRFSAEMPDATLATLKIQPSEPRDSAVYFCASGLLLGQAPSGNLGGELFFGEGSRLTVL.

This clone occurred many times. The read ends 3 residues early relative to the CDR3; the germline J gene fills the gap. V gene TRBV2 combines with J gene TRBJ2-3; 8 bases map to TRBD1. The CDR3 has 17 residues. Germline CDR1 SNHLY, CDR2 FYNNEI. With 5 bases clipped from V and 3 bases from J, the junction kept 13 bases outside the gene matches. The CDR3 bases that were read are TGTGCCAGCAGTCCGCATCGGACAGGGTCGGAAACAGATACG. Its protein product is CASSPHRTGSETDT. The CDR3, in full, reads CASSPHRTGSETDTQYF.

In its sample, this clone was seen many times. The read terminates 3 residues ahead of where the CDR3 ends, so the germline J gene completes it. The chain has TRBV7-3 and TRBJ1-2; D gene unclear. Germline V CDR1 and CDR2: SGHTA, FQGTGA. V dropped 5 bases and J dropped 3 bases, with 10 bases sitting between them. The CDR3 loop spans 13 amino acids. The CDR3 spells CASSQNGDYGYTF. The CDR3 DNA, read in part, is TGTGCCAGCAGCCAAAACGGGGACTATGGC.

This clone was found many times. Read coverage stops 3 residues before the CDR3 terminus; the germline J gene supplies the remainder. The chain links TRBV19 to TRBJ2-3, with D tentatively TRBD1 (5 bases). This CDR3 has 13 amino acids. Looked up from germline, CDR1 is LNHDA and CDR2 is SQIVND (reference sequence). Trimming took off 7 bases at V and 1 base at J, with 9 bases between the two ends. This chain's CDR3 is CASTGRGTDTQYF. The DNA read from the CDR3 is TGTGCCAGTACGGGCAGGGGCACAGATACG.

This clone was recorded at least ten times. Read coverage stops 3 residues before the CDR3 terminus; the germline J gene supplies the remainder. The rearrangement uses TRBV18 and TRBJ2-2; TRBD1 might be the D (5 bases). Germline V lookup: CDR1 KGHSH, CDR2 LQKENI. The CDR3 has 14 residues. Trimming pared 2 bases from V and 1 base from J, leaving 5 bases between. The sequenced part of the CDR3 DNA is TGTGCCAGCTCACCAGGACAGAACACCGGGGAG. Translated, it gives CASSPGQNTGE. The whole CDR3 sequence reads CASSPGQNTGELFF.

There are many counts of this clone. The CDR3: CASSQERGNTEAFF. Partial CDR3 DNA: TGTGCCAGCAGCCAAGAGCGGGGGAACACTGAA. The J gene is TRBJ1-1, the V gene TRBV4-2; no definite D call. The CDR3 is cut off 3 residues early in the read; its end comes from the germline J gene. The ends were cut back, 0 bases at V and 1 base at J, with 6 bases in the middle. CDR1 LGHNA and CDR2 YNFKEQ come from the germline V gene. There are 14 residues in the CDR3.

This clone was counted many times. The read comes to an end 3 residues before the CDR3 does, leaving the germline J gene to fill in the end. The chain links TRBV24-1 to TRBJ2-7, with a weak D call TRBD2 (6 bases). The CDR3 runs 12 residues. The V end lost 7 bases, the J end lost 1 base, and 7 bases lay between the germline ends. Germline lookup yields CDR1 KGHDR and CDR2 SFDVKD. The sequenced part of the CDR3 DNA is TGTGCCACCAGCGGGGGATCCTACGAG. Its protein product is CATSGGSYE. The entire CDR3 protein reads CATSGGSYEQYF.

This clone appeared many times. The read halts 3 residues ahead of the CDR3 end, with the missing end drawn from the germline J gene. The chain is built from TRBV20-1 and TRBJ2-3; D uncertain. Germline assignment: CDR1 DFQATT and CDR2 SNEGSKA (reference sequence). The CDR3 spans 15 residues. Trimming shortened V by 1 base and J by 1 base, and 12 bases separated the two germline ends. The CDR3: CSARGWQFGTDTQYF. CDR3 DNA (partial): TGCAGTGCTAGAGGTTGGCAATTTGGCACAGATACG.

This clone has a count of ten or more. The read gets to within 3 residues of the CDR3 end, and the germline J gene fills in the rest. V is TRBV20-1 and J is TRBJ2-7; perhaps D is TRBD1 or TRBD2 (5 bases each). V was shortened by 4 bases and J by 1 base, with 8 bases between the two germline ends. This CDR3 spans 12 amino acids. From germline, CDR1 is DFQATT and CDR2 SNEGSKA (reference sequence). The sequenced CDR3 bases are TGCAGTGCTATCAGGGAGTCCTACGAG. Protein sequence: CSAIRESYE. The full CDR3 sequence reads CSAIRESYEQYF.